This record concerns one T cell receptor (beta chain) sequence. These data belong to a study of blood T cell repertoires in COVID-19. Some clones are missing from TCRdb's copy, which holds only in-frame ones; the method was immunoSEQ multiplex PCR. The data contain some 150,000 clones, approximately 91% of them seen just once; the ten biggest clones take up 0.77%. Germline loops: CDR1 DFQATT, CDR2 SNEGSKA (reference sequence). This CDR3 spans 13 amino acids. With 3 bases removed from V and 0 bases from J, the gap between germline ends came to 8 bases. This clonotype was obtained from a young woman who had recovered from COVID-19. The rearrangement joins TRBV20-1 to TRBJ1-2; D gene unclear. The sample taken for sequencing was PBMCs or T cells enriched from blood (not recorded which). CDR3 DNA: TGCAGTGCTAGTGTTGCGACTAACTATGGCTACACCTTC. Its translation: CSASVATNYGYTF.